Below are 23 T cell receptor beta chains sequenced from a single sample in a study of blood T cell repertoires in COVID-19. The repertoire was sequenced with immunoSEQ multiplex PCR; TCRdb's copy has only in-frame clones and lacks some. Of 200,000 to 300,000 clones listed, approximately 78% are singletons. Sequences were obtained from peripheral blood. These receptors came from a woman aged 18-35 years with acute or convalescent COVID-19.

CDR3 amino acids: CASSRPGGDYGYTF. CDR3 bases: TGTGCCAGCAGCCGCCCAGGGGGCGACTATGGCTACACCTTC. The chain carries TRBV6-5 and TRBJ1-2; TRBD1 matches at 8 bases. The J segment lost 3 bases and the V segment lost 6 bases, leaving 6 bases of the junction unmatched. The germline V gene encodes CDR1 MNHEY and CDR2 SVGAGI. The CDR3 sequence is 14 residues long.

V and J are TRBV9 and TRBJ1-5, with D perhaps TRBD1 (6 bases). The CDR3 covers 18 residues. Germline-derived CDR1 and CDR2 are SGDLS and YYNGEE. V lost 0 bases, J lost 0 bases, and 16 bases lay in between. The CDR3 DNA follows: TGTGCCAGCAGCGTAGTGGAGACAGGCAAGGTTAGCAATCAGCCCCAGCATTTT. This translates into CASSVVETGKVSNQPQHF.

This clone showed up just once. This chain joins TRBV10-3 and TRBJ1-2; 8 nucleotides align to TRBD1. There are 18 residues in the CDR3. Germline CDR1 reads ENHRY; CDR2 reads SYGVKD. V was pared by 3 bases and J by 8 bases, with 20 bases of the junction left unmatched. CDR3 amino acids: CAISEYPNQGAGSGGYTF. The CDR3 nucleotides are TGTGCCATCAGTGAATATCCTAATCAGGGGGCTGGTTCTGGAGGCTACACCTTC.

The chain employs TRBV21-1 and TRBJ1-4. TRBV21-1 constitutes a pseudogene. There are 15 residues in the CDR3. CDR3 DNA sequence: TGTGCCAGCAGCAAAGGCGGGCAGCGTAATGAAAAACTGTTTTTT. It is translated as CASSKGGQRNEKLFF.

The chain couples TRBV30 to TRBJ2-2; 13 bases fit TRBD2. V shed 2 bases and J 5 bases; nucleotides not matched to a gene: 2. CDR1 is GTSNPN and CDR2 is SVGIG in the germline V gene (reference sequence). The CDR3 totals 15 residues. This CDR3 reads CAWSPGLAGTGELFF. The DNA for the CDR3 is TGTGCCTGGAGTCCGGGACTAGCGGGAACCGGGGAGCTGTTTTTT.

This sequence joins TRBV7-3 and TRBJ1-5, with TRBD1 as a possible D gene (5 bases). The CDR3 is 13 amino acids. Trimming left V 2 bases short and J 6 bases short, with 8 bases between. Germline lookup yields CDR1 SGHTA and CDR2 FQGTGA. The CDR3 here is CASSLWGGQPQHF. CDR3 bases: TGTGCCAGCAGCTTATGGGGGGGTCAGCCCCAGCATTTT.

This clone was observed a handful of times. This chain uses TRBV5-3 with TRBJ1-1; no reliable D call. TRBV5-3 is noted as an ORF with a role that remains uncertain. V lost 0 bases and J lost 1, with 25 bases in between. The CDR3 extends over 20 amino acids. The CDR3 DNA follows: TGTGCCAGAAGCTTGGGAGGCGTCCCACGCTACCAAACAAAGAACACTGAAGCTTTCTTT. Its protein is CARSLGGVPRYQTKNTEAFF.

The chain is built from TRBV20-1 and TRBJ1-2; D gene ambiguous. Between the trimmed V and J ends, which lost 4 bases and 4 bases, there was a span of 7 bases. This CDR3 spans 11 amino acids. Germline-derived CDR1 and CDR2 are DFQATT and SNEGSKA (reference sequence). This CDR3 is CSAKRLYGYTF. CDR3 coding DNA: TGCAGTGCTAAGCGTCTCTATGGCTACACCTTC.

The chain combines TRBV5-1 with TRBJ2-3, with D possibly TRBD1 on 6 matching bases. Germline values: CDR1 SGHRS, CDR2 YFSETQ. This CDR3 spans 19 amino acids. V was shortened by 4 bases and J by 3 bases, with 27 bases between the two germline ends. CDR3 DNA: TGCGCCAGCAGCCCGGCCCGAAGCAGGGGCGGCAGGGGTACAGATACGCAGTATTTT. Translation gives CASSPARSRGGRGTDTQYF.

The chain couples TRBV27 to TRBJ1-1; 7 positions match TRBD1. J was trimmed by 4 bases and V by 4 bases; bases with no gene match: 6. The CDR3 loop spans 14 amino acids. Per germline, CDR1 MNHEY and CDR2 SMNVEV (reference sequence). The CDR3 sequence is CASSSPYRGTEAFF. The CDR3 coding sequence is TGTGCCAGCAGTTCGCCATACAGGGGCACTGAAGCTTTCTTT.

This clone appeared a few times. The V and J genes are TRBV21-1 and TRBJ2-7; no check of the table's D call, TRBD1, against the DNA was made. TRBV21-1 is shown as a pseudogene. The CDR3 consists of 14 residues. The CDR3 nucleotides read TGTGCCAGCAAAATGTGGGACACCTCCTACGAGCAGTACTTC. This sequence encodes CASKMWDTSYEQYF.

This clone appeared a single time. The chain carries TRBV6-2 or TRBV6-3 and TRBJ1-4; D possibly corresponds to TRBD1 (5 bases). The germline V and J ends were trimmed by 2 bases and 0 bases, with 7 bases remaining between them. CDR3 length: 15 amino acids. CDR1 and CDR2 (germline): MNHEY, SVGEGT. CDR3 coding DNA: TGTGCCAGCAGTTACGGGACTACAACTAATGAAAAACTGTTTTTT. This sequence encodes CASSYGTTTNEKLFF.

The gene calls are TRBV19 and TRBJ1-5; 11 bases map to TRBD1. Germline-derived CDR1 and CDR2 are LNHDA and SQIVND (reference sequence). The CDR3 is 14 residues long. J lost 7 bases, V lost 5 bases, and 4 bases had no gene match. CDR3 sequence reads: CASSPRTGGQPQHF. For the CDR3, the DNA is TGTGCCAGTAGTCCACGGACAGGGGGCCAGCCCCAGCATTTT.

This clone was detected only a few times. V gene TRBV4-3 combines with J gene TRBJ2-3, with 14 bases fitting TRBD2. CDR3 length: 17 amino acids. V lost 3 bases, J lost 1 base, and 3 bases stayed unmatched. In germline, CDR1 is LGHNA, CDR2 YSLEER. The CDR3 nucleotides read TGCGCCAGCAGCCAGGGACTAGCGGGAGACGGCACAGATACGCAGTATTTT. It codes for CASSQGLAGDGTDTQYF.

The chain links TRBV11-3 to TRBJ2-1; D perhaps matches TRBD2 (6 bases). This CDR3 region has 13 residues. The germline V and J ends were trimmed by 5 bases and 5 bases, with 10 bases remaining between them. In germline, CDR1 is SGHNT, CDR2 YENEEA. CDR3 in amino acids: CASSPGVHNEQFF. DNA for the CDR3: TGTGCCAGCAGCCCGGGAGTTCACAATGAGCAGTTCTTC.

This sequence joins TRBV28 and TRBJ2-1; 14 bases fit TRBD2. V lost 6 bases to trimming and J lost 9 bases; unmatched junction nucleotides: 16. Germline CDR1 is MDHEN and CDR2 is SYDVKM. This CDR3 region has 18 residues. CDR3 in DNA: TGTGCCAGCAGCCTAGGGGGTGGACTAGCGGGAGGTTATACTGAGCAGTTCTTC. The encoded protein is CASSLGGGLAGGYTEQFF.

The chain is built from TRBV5-1 and TRBJ2-3; 14 positions agree with TRBD2. This CDR3 has 16 residues. Trimming cost V 4 bases and J 6 bases; bases outside gene matches: 7. The V gene's germline CDR1 is SGHRS and CDR2 YFSETQ. The CDR3 is CASSPGLAGVLDTQYF. The CDR3 DNA reads as TGCGCCAGCAGCCCGGGACTAGCGGGAGTTTTGGATACGCAGTATTTT.

This clone was seen only a few times. V is TRBV18 and J is TRBJ1-2, with a weak D call TRBD1 (6 bases). This CDR3 comprises 14 residues. V was trimmed by 4 bases and J by 3 bases, leaving 12 bases between them. The germline gives CDR1 KGHSH, CDR2 LQKENI. CDR3 amino acids: CASSRAQGYYGYTF. CDR3 nucleotide sequence: TGTGCCAGCTCACGAGCGCAGGGGTACTATGGCTACACCTTC.

The chain recombines TRBV3-1 (or the pseudogene TRBV3-2) with TRBJ2-2; D is undetermined. The V and J ends lost 4 bases and 6 bases respectively, with 15 bases between them. Germline V CDR1 and CDR2: LGHDT, YNNKEL (reference sequence). The CDR3 extends over 15 amino acids. CDR3 sequence (DNA): TGTGCCAGCAGCCCACGATACTCGGTCGCCGGGGAGCTGTTTTTT. Its translation is CASSPRYSVAGELFF.

The chain joins TRBV14 to TRBJ2-3, with 7 bases that match TRBD1. The CDR3 contains 16 residues. Germline lookup yields CDR1 SGHDN and CDR2 FVKESK. V dropped 3 bases and J dropped 6; count of bases not matched to a gene: 12. The CDR3 DNA sequence: TGTGCCAGCAGCCATAGACAGGGTTGGTGGTCGGATACGCAGTATTTT. Translation gives CASSHRQGWWSDTQYF.

The chain has TRBV29-1 and TRBJ1-2; 7 bases map to TRBD1. The CDR3 runs to 12 residues. The V gene's germline CDR1 is SQVTM and CDR2 ANQGSEA. V gave up 6 bases and J gave up 4 bases; unmatched junction bases: 5. The CDR3 protein is CSVEGQPYGYTF. As DNA, the CDR3 is TGCAGCGTGGAGGGACAGCCCTATGGCTACACCTTC.

This chain uses TRBV19 with TRBJ2-1, with D perhaps matching TRBD2 (6 bases). Per germline, CDR1 LNHDA and CDR2 SQIVND (reference sequence). The V and J ends lost 0 bases and 7 bases respectively, with 13 bases between them. The CDR3 length is 15 residues. CDR3 DNA sequence: TGTGCCAGTAGTATAGAGAGGTTTGCGGGAAATGAGCAGTTCTTC. Amino acid sequence: CASSIERFAGNEQFF. Full variable domain (outside the CDR3, taken from reference TRBV19 and TRBJ2-1): DGGITQSPKYLFRKEGQNVTLSCEQNLNHDAMYWYRQDPGQGLRLIYYSQIVNDFQKGDIAEGYSVSREKKESFPLTVTSAQKNPTAFYLCASSIERFAGNEQFFGPGTRLTVL.

This rearrangement joins TRBV6-6 to TRBJ2-7; 15 bases are a match to TRBD2. Germline CDR1 reads MNHNY; CDR2 reads SVGAGI (reference sequence). CDR3 size: 17 residues. With 5 bases clipped from V and 4 bases from J, the junction kept 9 bases outside the gene matches. CDR3 nucleotide sequence: TGTGCCAGCAGTCCCGGACTAGCGGGAGGGCCATCGTACGAGCAGTACTTC. It is translated as CASSPGLAGGPSYEQYF.